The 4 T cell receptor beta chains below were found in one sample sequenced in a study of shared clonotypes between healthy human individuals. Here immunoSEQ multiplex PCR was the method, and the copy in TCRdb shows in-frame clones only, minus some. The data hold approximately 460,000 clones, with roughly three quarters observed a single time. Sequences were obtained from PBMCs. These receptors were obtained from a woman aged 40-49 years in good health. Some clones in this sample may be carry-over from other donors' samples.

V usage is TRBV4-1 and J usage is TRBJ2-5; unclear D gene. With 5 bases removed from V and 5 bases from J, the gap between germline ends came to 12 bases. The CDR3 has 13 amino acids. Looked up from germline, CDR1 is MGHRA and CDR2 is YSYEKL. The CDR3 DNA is TGCGCCAGCAGCGTTCTGACGGGCGAGACCCAGTACTTC. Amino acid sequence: CASSVLTGETQYF.

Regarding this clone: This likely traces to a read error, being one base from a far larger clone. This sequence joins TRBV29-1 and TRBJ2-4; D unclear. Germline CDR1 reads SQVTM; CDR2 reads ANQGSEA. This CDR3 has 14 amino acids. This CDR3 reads CSVESEWPKNVQYF. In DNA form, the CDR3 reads TGCAGCGTTGAAAGTGAATGGCCCAAAAACGTTCAGTACTTC.

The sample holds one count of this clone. Here the CDR3 reads CASRLAGEVDEQFF. For the CDR3, the DNA is TGCGCCAGTCGACTAGCGGGAGAAGTGGATGAGCAGTTCTTC. J is TRBJ2-1 and V is TRBV5-1; 12 bases align to TRBD2. CDR3 length: 14 amino acids. The germline V gene encodes CDR1 SGHRS and CDR2 YFSETQ. V was pared by 8 bases and J by 8 bases, with 8 bases of the junction left unmatched.

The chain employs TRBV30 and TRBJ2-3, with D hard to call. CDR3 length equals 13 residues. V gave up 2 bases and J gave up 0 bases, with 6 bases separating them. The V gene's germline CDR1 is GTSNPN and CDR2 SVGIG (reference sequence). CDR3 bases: TGTGCCTGGAGTTTCTACAGCACAGATACGCAGTATTTT. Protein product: CAWSFYSTDTQYF.